This note documents a single T cell receptor beta chain sequence. The antigen is unknown. V was shortened by 7 bases and J by 7 bases, with 23 bases between the two germline ends. The CDR3 totals 14 residues. CDR1 and CDR2 (germline): SQVTM, ANQGSEA. This record comes from a study of shared clonotypes between healthy human individuals. Overall study context: Sampling drew on donors who were a couple of women and a few men aged 18 to 49.

Sequenced by immunoSEQ multiplex PCR; TCRdb stores in-frame clones only, minus some. The table lists roughly 810,000 clones, approximately 96% of them singletons. In the naive CD8 group, cells lacked CD45RO and were positively selected for CCR7, so terminally differentiated effector memory CD45RA+ cells were left out. Study outcomes and limitations: Approximately 5% was the fraction of naive CD4 clonotypes found shared across a few donors.

The TCR comes from a man aged 30 to 45 in good health. This chain links TRBV29-1 with TRBJ2-7; the D gene is possibly TRBD2 (7 bases). The source material was naive CD8+ T cells sorted from blood. CDR3 DNA: TGCAGCGCCGTCACGGGGGGCGCCGGACGAGAGCAGTACTTC. Translation gives CSAVTGGAGREQYF.